The rows below give T cell receptor beta chains drawn from one sample of a study of blood T cell repertoires in COVID-19. The protocol was immunoSEQ multiplex PCR, while the TCRdb copy is restricted to in-frame clones and leaves out a portion. The data hold 300,000 or so clones, with 70% to 90% observed a single time. Sequences were obtained from peripheral blood. Receptors originate from a man between 65 and 79 years old with acute or convalescent COVID-19. The CDR3 runs from the conserved cysteine through the conserved F or W. Fields, in order: D gene, J gene, V gene, clone size, CDR3 DNA, CDR3 protein. A D gene is named only where the DNA matches it firmly. Expanded clones get a size class; other rows say once, few or many, or leave the size out.

D gene: TRBD2; J gene: TRBJ2-7; V gene: TRBV10-3; clone size: NA; CDR3 DNA: TGTGCCATCAGTGATCCTGGCGGGAGGGCCCTCCACGAGCAGTACTTC; CDR3 protein: CAISDPGGRALHEQYF
D gene: TRBD1; J gene: TRBJ1-6; V gene: TRBV10-3; clone size: NA; CDR3 DNA: TGTGCCATCAGACCGACAGGGAGCTTGGATTCACCCCTCCACTTT; CDR3 protein: CAIRPTGSLDSPLHF
D gene: TRBD1; J gene: TRBJ2-1; V gene: TRBV7-9; clone size: NA; CDR3 DNA: TGTGCCAGCAGCTTAGGGACAGGGATACACAATGAGCAGTTCTTC; CDR3 protein: CASSLGTGIHNEQFF
D gene: TRBD2; J gene: TRBJ2-1; V gene: TRBV4-3; clone size: once; CDR3 DNA: TGCGCCAGCAGCCAAGATGGGACTAGCGGGGTGTACAATGAGCAGTTCTTC; CDR3 protein: CASSQDGTSGVYNEQFF
D gene: TRBD1; J gene: TRBJ2-3; V gene: TRBV5-1; clone size: once; CDR3 DNA: TGCGCCAGCAGCGGAGGACAGGGTCAAGATACGCAGTATTTT; CDR3 protein: CASSGGQGQDTQYF
D gene: TRBD1; J gene: TRBJ2-3; V gene: TRBV6-5; clone size: NA; CDR3 DNA: TGTGCCAGCAGGGAGACAGGGTCTAGCACAGATACGCAGTATTTT; CDR3 protein: CASRETGSSTDTQYF
D gene: TRBD1; J gene: TRBJ1-1; V gene: TRBV6-5; clone size: NA; CDR3 DNA: TGTGCCAGCAGTTACGACAGGGGGAGCACTGAAGCTTTCTTT; CDR3 protein: CASSYDRGSTEAFF
D gene: NA; J gene: TRBJ1-1; V gene: TRBV7-9; clone size: once; CDR3 DNA: TGTGCCAGCAGCTTATTCGGAGGGAGTAACACTGAAGCTTTCTTT; CDR3 protein: CASSLFGGSNTEAFF
D gene: NA; J gene: TRBJ2-7; V gene: TRBV2; clone size: NA; CDR3 DNA: TGTGCCAGCAGAGAGGACACTGACGAGCAGTACTTC; CDR3 protein: CASREDTDEQYF
D gene: NA; J gene: TRBJ1-2; V gene: TRBV10-3; clone size: once; CDR3 DNA: TGTGCCACCGCCGTGGACAGAAACTATGGCTACACCTTC; CDR3 protein: CATAVDRNYGYTF
D gene: TRBD2; J gene: TRBJ2-6; V gene: TRBV14; clone size: NA; CDR3 DNA: TGTGCCAGCAGCCAGATAGCGGGGAGGGCCAACGTCCTGACTTTC; CDR3 protein: CASSQIAGRANVLTF
D gene: TRBD2; J gene: TRBJ2-7; V gene: TRBV10-3; clone size: NA; CDR3 DNA: TGTGCCATCTCCGGCACACACGAGGGACTAGCCGAGCAGTACTTC; CDR3 protein: CAISGTHEGLAEQYF
D gene: NA; J gene: TRBJ2-7; V gene: TRBV11-3; clone size: NA; CDR3 DNA: TGTGCCAGCAGCTTCGGCAGGCTCGACGAGCAGTACTTC; CDR3 protein: CASSFGRLDEQYF
D gene: NA; J gene: TRBJ1-2; V gene: TRBV5-1; clone size: NA; CDR3 DNA: TGCGCCAGCAGCTTCGGTGGAGATGGCTACACCTTC; CDR3 protein: CASSFGGDGYTF
D gene: NA; J gene: TRBJ1-2; V gene: TRBV28; clone size: NA; CDR3 DNA: TGTGCCAGCAGCCGGTCGCAGGGCTCGGGTGGCTACACCTTC; CDR3 protein: CASSRSQGSGGYTF
D gene: NA; J gene: TRBJ1-4; V gene: TRBV27; clone size: once; CDR3 DNA: TGTGCCAGCAGGGCCCTCAGTGGAAAACTGTTTTTT; CDR3 protein: CASRALSGKLFF
D gene: NA; J gene: TRBJ1-3; V gene: TRBV5-4; clone size: NA; CDR3 DNA: TGTGCCAGCAGCGCCCCAGGGTCCGGAAACACCATATATTTT; CDR3 protein: CASSAPGSGNTIYF
D gene: TRBD2; J gene: TRBJ2-7; V gene: TRBV29-1; clone size: NA; CDR3 DNA: TGCAGCGTTGCCAGCGGGAGGGCCGCGTACGAGCAGTACTTC; CDR3 protein: CSVASGRAAYEQYF
D gene: TRBD1; J gene: TRBJ1-2; V gene: TRBV6-2/TRBV6-3; clone size: NA; CDR3 DNA: TGTGCCAGCAGTTACTCGGACAGGAACTATGGCTACACCTTC; CDR3 protein: CASSYSDRNYGYTF
D gene: TRBD1; J gene: TRBJ2-1; V gene: TRBV7-9; clone size: NA; CDR3 DNA: TGTGCCAGCAGCTCACTCCAGCCGGGACAGGGCAATGAGCAGTTCTTC; CDR3 protein: CASSSLQPGQGNEQFF
D gene: NA; J gene: TRBJ2-3; V gene: TRBV20-1; clone size: NA; CDR3 DNA: TGCAGTGCCCGACAGTACGATACGCAGTATTTT; CDR3 protein: CSARQYDTQYF
D gene: TRBD2; J gene: TRBJ2-2; V gene: TRBV19; clone size: few; CDR3 DNA: TGTGCCAGTAGTCACCCGGCGGGGGGGCCCACCGGGGAGCTGTTTTTT; CDR3 protein: CASSHPAGGPTGELFF
D gene: TRBD1; J gene: TRBJ1-5; V gene: TRBV19; clone size: NA; CDR3 DNA: TGTGCCAGTTGGTGGACAGGGGGCGGTCAGCCCCAGCATTTT; CDR3 protein: CASWWTGGGQPQHF
D gene: NA; J gene: TRBJ1-6; V gene: TRBV27; clone size: once; CDR3 DNA: TGTGCCAGCAGTTTAATGCAGGGCAATTCACCCCTCCACTTT; CDR3 protein: CASSLMQGNSPLHF
D gene: TRBD1; J gene: TRBJ1-5; V gene: TRBV7-9; clone size: NA; CDR3 DNA: TGTGCCAGCAGCTCCGGACAGGGGGATCAGCCCCAGCATTTT; CDR3 protein: CASSSGQGDQPQHF
D gene: NA; J gene: TRBJ2-7; V gene: TRBV27; clone size: few; CDR3 DNA: TGTGCCACCATGCCCACTCGGGAGCCCTACGAGCAGTACTTC; CDR3 protein: CATMPTREPYEQYF
D gene: NA; J gene: TRBJ1-1; V gene: TRBV21-1; clone size: NA; CDR3 DNA: TGTGCCGGCGAGTCCCTACAGGGGGTCGTGATGAACACTGAAGCTTTCTTT; CDR3 protein: CAGESLQGVVMNTEAFF
D gene: TRBD1; J gene: TRBJ1-1; V gene: TRBV6-6; clone size: NA; CDR3 DNA: TGTGCCAGCAGTTACCCCCGGGACAGGGTTACTGAAGCTTTCTTT; CDR3 protein: CASSYPRDRVTEAFF
D gene: TRBD1; J gene: TRBJ1-2; V gene: TRBV6-2/TRBV6-3; clone size: few; CDR3 DNA: TGTGCCAGCAGCTGGGACAGCCGAATCTATGGCTACACCTTC; CDR3 protein: CASSWDSRIYGYTF
D gene: TRBD1; J gene: TRBJ1-3; V gene: TRBV7-6; clone size: once; CDR3 DNA: TGTGCCAGCAGCGAGGACAGGATCTCTGGAAACACCATATATTTT; CDR3 protein: CASSEDRISGNTIYF
D gene: NA; J gene: TRBJ2-4; V gene: TRBV28; clone size: NA; CDR3 DNA: TGTGCCAGCAGTCCCCCGGGGATTCGGGCCAAAAACATTCAGTACTTC; CDR3 protein: CASSPPGIRAKNIQYF
D gene: NA; J gene: TRBJ1-4; V gene: TRBV6-1; clone size: once; CDR3 DNA: TGTGCCAGCAGTGAAAGTTTGTCGTCTCAACTAAAACTGTTTTTT; CDR3 protein: CASSESLSSQLKLFF
D gene: TRBD2; J gene: TRBJ2-5; V gene: TRBV4-2; clone size: once; CDR3 DNA: TGTGCCAGCAGCCAAGTTCCGGGGGGAACAGAGACCCAGTACTTC; CDR3 protein: CASSQVPGGTETQYF
D gene: NA; J gene: TRBJ1-2; V gene: TRBV28; clone size: once; CDR3 DNA: TGTGCCAGCAGTTTGGGATTCGACAGTCATGGCTACACCTTC; CDR3 protein: CASSLGFDSHGYTF
D gene: NA; J gene: TRBJ2-3; V gene: TRBV5-4; clone size: NA; CDR3 DNA: TGTGCCAGCACGCGACAAAGAGGCGGGGATACGCAGTATTTT; CDR3 protein: CASTRQRGGDTQYF
D gene: TRBD2; J gene: TRBJ2-7; V gene: TRBV19; clone size: NA; CDR3 DNA: TGTGCCAGTAGCAGACAGGGGTCTAGCGGGAGATCTTACGAGCAGTACTTC; CDR3 protein: CASSRQGSSGRSYEQYF
D gene: TRBD1; J gene: TRBJ2-7; V gene: TRBV6-5; clone size: NA; CDR3 DNA: TGTGCCAGCACCCTCTTAGGACAGGGAAGGGACGAGCAGTACTTC; CDR3 protein: CASTLLGQGRDEQYF
D gene: TRBD2; J gene: TRBJ2-5; V gene: TRBV15; clone size: NA; CDR3 DNA: TGTGCCACCAGCGGGGGCGCAGCGGGGGGAGAGACCCAGTACTTC; CDR3 protein: CATSGGAAGGETQYF
D gene: TRBD2; J gene: TRBJ2-7; V gene: TRBV6-4; clone size: NA; CDR3 DNA: TGTGCCAGCAATCGGACTAGCGGTAACGAGCAGTACTTC; CDR3 protein: CASNRTSGNEQYF
D gene: NA; J gene: TRBJ2-1; V gene: TRBV4-1; clone size: once; CDR3 DNA: TGCGCCAGCAGCCAAGGTAACTCGGAGTTCTTC; CDR3 protein: CASSQGNSEFF
D gene: TRBD1; J gene: TRBJ2-5; V gene: TRBV7-6; clone size: NA; CDR3 DNA: TGTGCCAGCAGCTCCTGGGACAGACTGAGGGAGACCCAGTACTTC; CDR3 protein: CASSSWDRLRETQYF
D gene: NA; J gene: TRBJ2-1; V gene: TRBV28; clone size: NA; CDR3 DNA: TGTGCCAGCAGCCCTTCGGGGGTAGCCTACAATGAGCAGTTCTTC; CDR3 protein: CASSPSGVAYNEQFF
D gene: NA; J gene: TRBJ2-1; V gene: TRBV7-2; clone size: NA; CDR3 DNA: TGTGCCAGCACCCTAACCGTTTGGGTATCGGAGGGTGAGCAGTTCTTC; CDR3 protein: CASTLTVWVSEGEQFF
D gene: NA; J gene: TRBJ2-5; V gene: TRBV2; clone size: NA; CDR3 DNA: TGTGCCAGCAGTGAAATGGGGGGAAGAGAGACCCAGTACTTC; CDR3 protein: CASSEMGGRETQYF
D gene: NA; J gene: TRBJ2-6; V gene: TRBV10-3; clone size: NA; CDR3 DNA: TGTGCCATCAGTGGGGGCGACAGTTCTGGGGCCAACGTCCTGACTTTC; CDR3 protein: CAISGGDSSGANVLTF
D gene: TRBD1; J gene: TRBJ1-1; V gene: TRBV9; clone size: NA; CDR3 DNA: TGTGCCAGCAGCGCGGGACAGATGAACACTGAAGCTTTCTTT; CDR3 protein: CASSAGQMNTEAFF